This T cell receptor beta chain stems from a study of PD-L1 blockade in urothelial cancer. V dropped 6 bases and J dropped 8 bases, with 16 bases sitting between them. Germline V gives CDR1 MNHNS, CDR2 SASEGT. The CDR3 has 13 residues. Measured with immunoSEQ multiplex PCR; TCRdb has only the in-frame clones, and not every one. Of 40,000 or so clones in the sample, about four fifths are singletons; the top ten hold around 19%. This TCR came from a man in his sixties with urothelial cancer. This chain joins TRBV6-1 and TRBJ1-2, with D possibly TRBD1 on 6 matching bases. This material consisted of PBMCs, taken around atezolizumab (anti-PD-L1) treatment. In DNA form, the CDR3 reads TGTGCCAGCAGATTAGGGGGGGACGGGGGCTACACCTTC. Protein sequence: CASRLGGDGGYTF.